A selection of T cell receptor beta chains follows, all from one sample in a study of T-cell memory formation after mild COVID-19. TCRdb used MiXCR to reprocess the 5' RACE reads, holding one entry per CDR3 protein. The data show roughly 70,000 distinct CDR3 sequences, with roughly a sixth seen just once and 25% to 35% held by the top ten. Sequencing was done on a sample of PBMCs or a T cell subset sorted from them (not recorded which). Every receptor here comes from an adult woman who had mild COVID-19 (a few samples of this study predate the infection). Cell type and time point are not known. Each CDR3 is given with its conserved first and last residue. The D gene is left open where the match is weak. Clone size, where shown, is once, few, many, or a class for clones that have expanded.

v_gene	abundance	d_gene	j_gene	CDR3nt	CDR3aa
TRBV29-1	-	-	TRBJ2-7	TGCAGCGTTGAAGAGGAGAACTCCTACGAGCAGTACTTC	CSVEEENSYEQYF
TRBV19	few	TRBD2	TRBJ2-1	TGTGCCAGTAGTATCGGGTTAGCGGGAGGAATTGAGCAGTTCTTC	CASSIGLAGGIEQFF
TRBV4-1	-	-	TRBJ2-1	TGCGCCAGCAGCCAACAGGGGATGGGCAATGAGCAGTTCTTC	CASSQQGMGNEQFF
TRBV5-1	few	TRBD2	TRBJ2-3	TGCGCCAGCAGCTTGGACGGGACTAGCTTATATACGCAGTATTTT	CASSLDGTSLYTQYF
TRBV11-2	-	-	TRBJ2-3	TGTGCCAGCAGCTTGGACTACACAGATACGCAGTATTTT	CASSLDYTDTQYF
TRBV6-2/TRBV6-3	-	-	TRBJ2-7	TGTGCCAGCAGTTACACCACATACGAGCAGTACTTC	CASSYTTYEQYF
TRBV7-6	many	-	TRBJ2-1	TGTGCCAGCAGCGCAAGACTCCTCCGCTCCTACAATGAGCAGTTCTTC	CASSARLLRSYNEQFF
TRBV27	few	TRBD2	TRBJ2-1	TGTGCCAGCAGTTTCGCGGGAGGGTTATCAAATGAGCAGTTCTTC	CASSFAGGLSNEQFF
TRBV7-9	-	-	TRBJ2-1	TGTGCCAGCAGCTCGCCGGGAACTAGTTACAATGAGCAGTTCTTC	CASSSPGTSYNEQFF
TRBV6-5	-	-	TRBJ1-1	TGTGCCAGCGAAGGGTGGGACACTGAAGCTTTCTTT	CASEGWDTEAFF
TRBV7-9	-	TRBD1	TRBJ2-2	TGTGCCAGCAGCGAGGACAGGATAGCCGGGGAGCTGTTTTTT	CASSEDRIAGELFF
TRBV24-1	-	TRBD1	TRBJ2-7	TGTGCCACCAGTGATCCCCAGGACAGGGGGGGCTACGAGCAGTACTTC	CATSDPQDRGGYEQYF
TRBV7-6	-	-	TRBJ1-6	TGTGCCAGCAGCCCAGGACCTGGTAATTCACCCCTCCACTTT	CASSPGPGNSPLHF
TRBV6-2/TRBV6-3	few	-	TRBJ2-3	TGTGCCAGCAGTCCCGGGCGGGATGGCACAGATACGCAGTATTTT	CASSPGRDGTDTQYF
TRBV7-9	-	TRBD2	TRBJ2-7	TGTGCCAGCAGCTATTCACCGGGACTAGCGTTGGGCTACGAGCAGTACTTC	CASSYSPGLALGYEQYF
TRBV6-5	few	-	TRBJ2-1	TGTGCCAGCAGTTACGGGGGCCAGGGCCCCTACAATGAGCAGTTCTTC	CASSYGGQGPYNEQFF
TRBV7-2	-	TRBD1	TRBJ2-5	TGTGCCAGCAGCCATTTCTCGCAGGGGGCAGGAGAGACCCAGTACTTC	CASSHFSQGAGETQYF
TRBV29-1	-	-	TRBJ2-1	TGCAGCGTTGAACATGGTTCCTACAATGAGCAGTTCTTC	CSVEHGSYNEQFF
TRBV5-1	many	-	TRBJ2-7	TGTGCCAGCAGCCCCGGGCAGGGGTCCTACGAGCAGTACTTC	CASSPGQGSYEQYF
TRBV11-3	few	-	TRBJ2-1	TGTGCCAGCAGCTCGGGGGGCGGGGGCATAATGGATGAGCAGTTCTTC	CASSSGGGGIMDEQFF
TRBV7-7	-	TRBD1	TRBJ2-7	TGTGCCAGCAGCCATACAGGGGCCGGTGACGAGCAGTACTTC	CASSHTGAGDEQYF
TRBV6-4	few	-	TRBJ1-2	TGTGCCAGCAGTGACGGGGAAAACTATGGCTACACCTTC	CASSDGENYGYTF
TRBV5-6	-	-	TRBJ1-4	TGTGCCAGCAGCTTGGTTCAGCCCAATGAAAAACTGTTTTTT	CASSLVQPNEKLFF
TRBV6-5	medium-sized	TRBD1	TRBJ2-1	TGTGCCAGCACCCTGCGTGACAGGGCCATCGATGAGCAGTTCTTC	CASTLRDRAIDEQFF
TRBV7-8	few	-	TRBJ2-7	TGTGCCAGCAGCTTCGCGGGAAACGAGCAGTACTTC	CASSFAGNEQYF
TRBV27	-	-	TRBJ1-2	TGTGCCAGCAGTTTCTTCGCGGGGGCGAGCTATGGCTACACCTTC	CASSFFAGASYGYTF
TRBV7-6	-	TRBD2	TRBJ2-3	TGTGCCAGCAGCTTAGCGGGTAGCGGGAGAGGAACAGATACGCAGTATTTT	CASSLAGSGRGTDTQYF
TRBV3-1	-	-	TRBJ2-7	TGTGCCAGCAGCCAAGGACAGGAGGTCACCTACGAGCAGTACTTC	CASSQGQEVTYEQYF
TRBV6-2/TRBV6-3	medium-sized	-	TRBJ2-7	TGTGCCAGCAGTCTGCCGGACAGTTCCTACGAGCAGTACTTC	CASSLPDSSYEQYF
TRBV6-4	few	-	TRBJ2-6	TGTGCCAGCAGTGACACCCAGTCTGGGGCCAACGTCCTGACTTTC	CASSDTQSGANVLTF
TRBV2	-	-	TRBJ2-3	TGTGCCAGCAGGGACGGCCACACAGATACGCAGTATTTT	CASRDGHTDTQYF
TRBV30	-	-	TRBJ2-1	TGTGCCTGGAGAAGGAGAGCCTACAATGAGCAGTTCTTC	CAWRRRAYNEQFF
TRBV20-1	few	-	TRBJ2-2	TGCAGTGCTAGGTCCCGAGACACCGGGGAGCTGTTTTTT	CSARSRDTGELFF
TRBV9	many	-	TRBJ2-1	TGTGCCAGCAGCGTAGCTAAGGAAGCCTACAATGAGCAGTTCTTC	CASSVAKEAYNEQFF
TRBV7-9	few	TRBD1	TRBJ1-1	TGTGCCAGCAGCTTCGGGACAGATAACATGAACACTGAAGCTTTCTTT	CASSFGTDNMNTEAFF
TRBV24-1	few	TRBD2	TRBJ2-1	TGTGCCACCAGTGATTTTAAGCGGGAGAATGAGCAGTTCTTC	CATSDFKRENEQFF
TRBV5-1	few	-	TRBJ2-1	TGCGCCAGCAGCCAGACAGAGAGCTCCTACAATGAGCAGTTCTTC	CASSQTESSYNEQFF
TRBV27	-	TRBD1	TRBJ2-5	TGTGCCAGCAGTGCCCTAGGGACAGGGATGGAGACCCAGTACTTC	CASSALGTGMETQYF
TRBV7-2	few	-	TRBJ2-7	TGTGCCAGCACTCCTGACCTTTACGAGCAGTACTTC	CASTPDLYEQYF
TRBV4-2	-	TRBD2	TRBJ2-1	TGTGCCAGCAGCCAACTCGGGCTAGCGGGAGCTGAAGGTGAGCAGTTCTTC	CASSQLGLAGAEGEQFF
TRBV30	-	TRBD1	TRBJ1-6	TGTGCCTGGAGTTCCGGGACAGGATATTCACCCCTCCACTTT	CAWSSGTGYSPLHF
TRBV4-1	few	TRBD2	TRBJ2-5	TGCGCCAGCAGCCAAGATGCGGGACTAGCGACAGAGACCCAGTACTTC	CASSQDAGLATETQYF
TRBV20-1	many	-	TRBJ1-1	TGCAGTGCTAGGCAGGGAGGAACTGAAGCTTTCTTT	CSARQGGTEAFF
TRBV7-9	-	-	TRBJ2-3	TGTGCCAGCAGCTTAGCTCCGGGGGCAGATACGCAGTATTTT	CASSLAPGADTQYF
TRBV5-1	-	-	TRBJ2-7	TGCGCCAGCAGCCCCGGGGACATCTCCTACGAGCAGTACTTC	CASSPGDISYEQYF
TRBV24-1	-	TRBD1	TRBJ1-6	TGTGCCACCAGTGAGACAGGGTGGAATTCACCCCTCCACTTT	CATSETGWNSPLHF
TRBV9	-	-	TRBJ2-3	TGTGCCAGCAGCGAGGCCCCGGACCCCTCGGGTGATACGCAGTATTTT	CASSEAPDPSGDTQYF
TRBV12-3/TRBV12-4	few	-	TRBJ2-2	TGTGCCAGCAGTTCCCCCTTACTAGCTTCCGGGGAGCTGTTTTTT	CASSSPLLASGELFF
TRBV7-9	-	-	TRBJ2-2	TGTGCCAGCCGGATGGGTACCGGGGAGCTGTTTTTT	CASRMGTGELFF